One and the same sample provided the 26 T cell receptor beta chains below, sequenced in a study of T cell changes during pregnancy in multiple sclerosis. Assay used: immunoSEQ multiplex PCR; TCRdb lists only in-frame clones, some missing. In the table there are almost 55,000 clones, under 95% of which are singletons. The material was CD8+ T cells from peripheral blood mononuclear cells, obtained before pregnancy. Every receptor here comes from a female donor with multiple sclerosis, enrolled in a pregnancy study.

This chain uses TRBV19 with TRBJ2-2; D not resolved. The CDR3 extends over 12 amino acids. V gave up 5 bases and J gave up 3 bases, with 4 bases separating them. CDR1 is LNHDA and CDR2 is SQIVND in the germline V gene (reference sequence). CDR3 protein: CASSSYTGELFF. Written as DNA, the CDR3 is TGTGCCAGTAGTTCCTACACCGGGGAGCTGTTTTTT.

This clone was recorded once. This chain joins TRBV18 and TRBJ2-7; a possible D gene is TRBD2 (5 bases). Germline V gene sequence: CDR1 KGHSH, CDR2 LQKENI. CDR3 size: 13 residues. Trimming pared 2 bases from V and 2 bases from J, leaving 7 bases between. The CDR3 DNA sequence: TGTGCCAGCTCACCAGTGACTACCTACGAGCAGTACTTC. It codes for CASSPVTTYEQYF.

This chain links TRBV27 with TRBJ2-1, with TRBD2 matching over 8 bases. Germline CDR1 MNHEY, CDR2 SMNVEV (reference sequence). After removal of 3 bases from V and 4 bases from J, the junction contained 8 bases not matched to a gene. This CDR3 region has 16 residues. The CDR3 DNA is TGTGCCAGCAGTTTCCCCCCGGGGGGGGGATACAATGAGCAGTTCTTC. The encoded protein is CASSFPPGGGYNEQFF.

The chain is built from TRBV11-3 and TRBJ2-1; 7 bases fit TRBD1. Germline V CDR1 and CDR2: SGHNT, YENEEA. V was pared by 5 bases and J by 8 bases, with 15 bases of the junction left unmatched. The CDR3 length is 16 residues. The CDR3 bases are TGTGCCAGCAGCGCCCACCGGGACAGCGTTCTTGATGAGCAGTTCTTC. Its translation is CASSAHRDSVLDEQFF. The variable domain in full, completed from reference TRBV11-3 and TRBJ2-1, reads EAGVVQSPRYKIIEKKQPVAFWCNPISGHNTLYWYLQNLGQGPELLIRYENEEAVDDSQLPKDRFSAERLKGVDSTLKIQPAELGDSAVYLCASSAHRDSVLDEQFFGPGTRLTVL.

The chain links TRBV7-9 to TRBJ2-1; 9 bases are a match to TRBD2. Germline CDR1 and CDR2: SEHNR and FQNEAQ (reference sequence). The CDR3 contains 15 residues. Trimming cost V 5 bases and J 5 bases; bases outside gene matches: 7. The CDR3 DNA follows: TGTGCCAGCAGCGTTCCGGGACTAGCACACAATGAGCAGTTCTTC. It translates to CASSVPGLAHNEQFF. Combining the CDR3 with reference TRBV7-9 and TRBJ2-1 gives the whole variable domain DTGVSQNPRHKITKRGQNVTFRCDPISEHNRLYWYRQTLGQGPEFLTYFQNEAQLEKSRLLSDRFSAERPKGSFSTLEIQRTEQGDSAMYLCASSVPGLAHNEQFFGPGTRLTVL.

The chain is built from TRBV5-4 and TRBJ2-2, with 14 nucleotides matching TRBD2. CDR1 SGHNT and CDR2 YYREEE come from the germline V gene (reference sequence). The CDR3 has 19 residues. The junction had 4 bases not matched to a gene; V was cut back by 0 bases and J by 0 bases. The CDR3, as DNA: TGTGCCAGCAGCTTGGGGGGACTAGCGGGGGTTACGAACACCGGGGAGCTGTTTTTT. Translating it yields CASSLGGLAGVTNTGELFF.

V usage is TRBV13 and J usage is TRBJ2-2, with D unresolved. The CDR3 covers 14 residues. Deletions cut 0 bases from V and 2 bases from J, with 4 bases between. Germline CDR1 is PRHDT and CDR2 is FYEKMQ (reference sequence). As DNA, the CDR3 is TGTGCCAGCAGCTTAGGATCTAACACCGGGGAGCTGTTTTTT. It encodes CASSLGSNTGELFF.

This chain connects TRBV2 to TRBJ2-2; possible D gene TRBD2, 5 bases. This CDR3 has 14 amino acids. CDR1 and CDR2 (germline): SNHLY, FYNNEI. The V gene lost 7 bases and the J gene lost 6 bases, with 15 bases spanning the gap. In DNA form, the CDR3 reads TGTGCCAGCAACGGCAGGAGGAAGGCCGGGGAGCTGTTTTTT. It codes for CASNGRRKAGELFF.

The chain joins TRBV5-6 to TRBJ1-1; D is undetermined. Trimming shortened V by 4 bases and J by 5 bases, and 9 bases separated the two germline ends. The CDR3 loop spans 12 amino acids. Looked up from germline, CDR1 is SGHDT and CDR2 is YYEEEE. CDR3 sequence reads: CASSDARTEAFF. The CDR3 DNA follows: TGTGCCAGCAGCGATGCGAGGACTGAAGCTTTCTTT.

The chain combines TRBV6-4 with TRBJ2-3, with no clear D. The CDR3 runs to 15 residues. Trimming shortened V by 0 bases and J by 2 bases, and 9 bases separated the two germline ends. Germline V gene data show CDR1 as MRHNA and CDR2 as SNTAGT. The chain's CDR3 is CASSDSTGDTDTQYF. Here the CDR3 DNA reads TGTGCCAGCAGTGACTCAACTGGAGACACAGATACGCAGTATTTT.

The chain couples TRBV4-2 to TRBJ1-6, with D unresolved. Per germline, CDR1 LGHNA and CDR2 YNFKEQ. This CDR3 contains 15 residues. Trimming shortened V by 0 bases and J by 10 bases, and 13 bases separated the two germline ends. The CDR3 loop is CASSQEGGEGSPLHF. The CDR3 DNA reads TGTGCCAGCAGCCAAGAAGGCGGGGAGGGCTCACCCCTCCACTTT.

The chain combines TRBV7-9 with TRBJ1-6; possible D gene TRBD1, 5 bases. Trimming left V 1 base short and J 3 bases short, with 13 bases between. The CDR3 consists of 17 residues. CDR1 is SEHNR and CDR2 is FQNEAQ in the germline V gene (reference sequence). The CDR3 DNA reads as TGTGCCAGCAGCTTAGGTCCTGACAGTCTCTATAATTCACCCCTCCACTTT. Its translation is CASSLGPDSLYNSPLHF.

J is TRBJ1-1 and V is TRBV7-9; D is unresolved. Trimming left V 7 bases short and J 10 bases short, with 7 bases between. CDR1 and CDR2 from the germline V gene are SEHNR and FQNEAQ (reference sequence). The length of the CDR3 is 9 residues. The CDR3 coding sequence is TGTGCCAGCACCCTTCTAGCTTTCTTT. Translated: CASTLLAFF.

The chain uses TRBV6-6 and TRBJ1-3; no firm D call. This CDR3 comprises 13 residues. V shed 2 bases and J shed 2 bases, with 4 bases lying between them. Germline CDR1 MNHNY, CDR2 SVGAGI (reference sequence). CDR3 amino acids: CASSYGAGNTIYF. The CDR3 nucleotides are TGTGCCAGCAGTTACGGAGCTGGAAACACCATATATTTT.

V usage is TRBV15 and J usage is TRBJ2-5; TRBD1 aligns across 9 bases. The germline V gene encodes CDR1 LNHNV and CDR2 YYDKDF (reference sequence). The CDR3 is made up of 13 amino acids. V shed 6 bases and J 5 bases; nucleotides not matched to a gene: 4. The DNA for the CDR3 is TGTGCCACCAGGTACAGGGGGCGGGAGACCCAGTACTTC. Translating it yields CATRYRGRETQYF.

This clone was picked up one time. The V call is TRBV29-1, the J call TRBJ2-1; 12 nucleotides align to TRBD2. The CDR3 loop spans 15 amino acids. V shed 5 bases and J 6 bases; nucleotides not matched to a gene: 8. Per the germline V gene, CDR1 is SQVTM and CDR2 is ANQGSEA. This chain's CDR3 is CSVLGLAGTPNEQFF. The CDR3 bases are TGCAGCGTTCTCGGACTAGCGGGGACCCCCAATGAGCAGTTCTTC.

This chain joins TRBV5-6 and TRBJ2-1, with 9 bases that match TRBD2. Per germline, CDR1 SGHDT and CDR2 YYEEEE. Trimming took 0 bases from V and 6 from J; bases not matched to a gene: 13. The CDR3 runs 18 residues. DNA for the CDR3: TGTGCCAGCAGCTTGGAAGGGGCGGGGGGGCGCGTATCCAATGAGCAGTTCTTC. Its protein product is CASSLEGAGGRVSNEQFF.

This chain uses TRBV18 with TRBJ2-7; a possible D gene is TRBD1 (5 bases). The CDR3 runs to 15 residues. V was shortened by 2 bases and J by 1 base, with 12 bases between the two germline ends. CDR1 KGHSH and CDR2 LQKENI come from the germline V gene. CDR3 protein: CASSPVIDRSYEQYF. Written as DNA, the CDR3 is TGTGCCAGCTCACCAGTAATTGACAGATCCTACGAGCAGTACTTC.

CDR3 bases: TGTGCCAGCAGCCTCGAAGGGCAGCGGGGGCCGGGGGAGGAGCAGTACTTC. Protein: CASSLEGQRGPGEEQYF. This chain connects TRBV9 to TRBJ2-7; 8 bases fit TRBD2. Germline loops: CDR1 SGDLS, CDR2 YYNGEE. V trimming: 4 bases; J trimming: 7 bases; junction bases outside the gene matches: 19. The CDR3 has 17 amino acids.

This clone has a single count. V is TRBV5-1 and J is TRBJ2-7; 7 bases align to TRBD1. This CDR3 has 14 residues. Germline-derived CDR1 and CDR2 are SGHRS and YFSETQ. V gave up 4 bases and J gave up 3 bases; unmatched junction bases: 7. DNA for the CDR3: TGCGCCAGCAGCCCCTCCGGGACAGACTACGAGCAGTACTTC. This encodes CASSPSGTDYEQYF.

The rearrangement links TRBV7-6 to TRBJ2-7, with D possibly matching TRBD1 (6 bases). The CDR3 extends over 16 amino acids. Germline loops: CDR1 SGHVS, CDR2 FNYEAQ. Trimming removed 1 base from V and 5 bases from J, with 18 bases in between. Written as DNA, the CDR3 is TGTGCCAGCAGCTTAGAAGGGACATCCCTCCCACACGAGCAGTACTTC. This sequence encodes CASSLEGTSLPHEQYF.

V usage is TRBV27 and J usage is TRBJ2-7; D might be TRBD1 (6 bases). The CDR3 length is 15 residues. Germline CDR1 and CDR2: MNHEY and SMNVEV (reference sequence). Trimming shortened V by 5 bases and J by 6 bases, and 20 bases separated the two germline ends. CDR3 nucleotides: TGTGCCAGCAGTCCCCCCACGACAGGAAGGATCGAGCAGTACTTC. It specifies CASSPPTTGRIEQYF.

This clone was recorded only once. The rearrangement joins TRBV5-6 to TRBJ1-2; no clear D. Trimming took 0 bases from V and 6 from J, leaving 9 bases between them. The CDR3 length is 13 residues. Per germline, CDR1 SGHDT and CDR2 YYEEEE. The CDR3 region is CASSLATVHGYTF. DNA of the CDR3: TGTGCCAGCAGCTTGGCAACAGTGCATGGCTACACCTTC. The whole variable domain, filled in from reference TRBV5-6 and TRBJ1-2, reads DAGVTQSPTHLIKTRGQQVTLRCSPKSGHDTVSWYQQALGQGPQFIFQYYEEEERQRGNFPDRFSGHQFPNYSSELNVNALLLGDSALYLCASSLATVHGYTFGSGTRLTVV.

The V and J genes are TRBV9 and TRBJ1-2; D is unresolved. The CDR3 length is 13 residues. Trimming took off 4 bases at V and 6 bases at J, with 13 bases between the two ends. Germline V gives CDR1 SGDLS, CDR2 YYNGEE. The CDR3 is CASSLAEGHGYTF. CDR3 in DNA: TGTGCCAGCAGCCTCGCGGAGGGTCATGGCTACACCTTC.

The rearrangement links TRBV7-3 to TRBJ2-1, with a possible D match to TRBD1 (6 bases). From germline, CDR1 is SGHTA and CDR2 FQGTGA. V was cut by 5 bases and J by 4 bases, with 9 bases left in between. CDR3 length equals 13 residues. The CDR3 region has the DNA TGTGCCAGCAGCCTGGGGGCTTACAATGAGCAGTTCTTC. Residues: CASSLGAYNEQFF. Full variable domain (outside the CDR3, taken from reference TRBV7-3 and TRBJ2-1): GAGVSQTPSNKVTEKGKYVELRCDPISGHTALYWYRQSLGQGPEFLIYFQGTGAADDSGLPNDRFFAVRPEGSVSTLKIQRTERGDSAVYLCASSLGAYNEQFFGPGTRLTVL.

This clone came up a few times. CDR3 in amino acids: CASSQEHPGGYTF. CDR3 in DNA: TGCGCCAGCAGCCAGGAGCATCCTGGGGGCTACACCTTC. The V and J genes are TRBV4-1 and TRBJ1-2; D remains ambiguous. This CDR3 is 13 amino acids long. V lost 3 bases and J 8 bases, leaving 13 bases between the germline ends. From germline, CDR1 is MGHRA and CDR2 YSYEKL.